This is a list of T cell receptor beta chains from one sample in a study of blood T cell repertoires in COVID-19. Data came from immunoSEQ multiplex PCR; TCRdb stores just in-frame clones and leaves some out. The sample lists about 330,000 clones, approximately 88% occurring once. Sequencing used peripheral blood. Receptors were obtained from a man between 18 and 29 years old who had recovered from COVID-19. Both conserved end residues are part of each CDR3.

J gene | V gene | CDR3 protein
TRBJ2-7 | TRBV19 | CASSPATSGRDEQYF
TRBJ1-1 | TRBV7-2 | CASSFTGTVNTEAFF
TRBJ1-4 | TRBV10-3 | CAISEPDRGGSRGKLFF
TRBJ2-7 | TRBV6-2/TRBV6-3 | CASSLQGTYEQYF
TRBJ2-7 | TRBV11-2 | CASSSRTRAEQYF
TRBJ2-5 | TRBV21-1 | CASSKALGTGGRKETQYF
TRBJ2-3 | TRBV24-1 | CATSDFPVTDTQYF
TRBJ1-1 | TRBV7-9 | CASSFSRTGNMNTEAFF
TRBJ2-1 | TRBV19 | CASSIGTGYYNEQFF
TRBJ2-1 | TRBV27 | CASSFGQTFYNEQFF
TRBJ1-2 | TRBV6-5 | CASREGGSNYGYTF
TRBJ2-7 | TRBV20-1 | CSAVQSYEQYF
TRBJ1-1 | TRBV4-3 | CASSQLGGATEAFF
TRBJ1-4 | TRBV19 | CASSIVAGFNEKLFF
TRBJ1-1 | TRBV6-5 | CASRPTGALQAFF
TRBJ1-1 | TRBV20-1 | CSASSPGNTEAFF
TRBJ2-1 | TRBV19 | CASSPLGQGAYEQFF
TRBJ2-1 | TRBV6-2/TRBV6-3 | CASSQGEREQFF
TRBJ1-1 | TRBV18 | CASSPALDKNTEAFF
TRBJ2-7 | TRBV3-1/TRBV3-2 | CASSQVSGYEQYF
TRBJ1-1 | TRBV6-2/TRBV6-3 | CASSYSPGGGAEAFF
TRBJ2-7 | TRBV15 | CATQQGGHGSYEQYF
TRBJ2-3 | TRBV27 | CASSLASSTDTQYF
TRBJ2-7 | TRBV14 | CASSRDRDTYEQYF
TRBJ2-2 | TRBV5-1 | CASSLPVAGELFF
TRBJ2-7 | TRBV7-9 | CASSLLTGSYEQYF
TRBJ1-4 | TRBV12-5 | CASGLVQGGVEKLFF
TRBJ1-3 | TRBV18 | CASSPDLASSGNTIYF
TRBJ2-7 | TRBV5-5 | CASSALKTSGSYEQYF
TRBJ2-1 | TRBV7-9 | CASSLYSSEQFF
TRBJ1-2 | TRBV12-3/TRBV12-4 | CASSLGVGYTF
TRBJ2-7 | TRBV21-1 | CASRTRDRVHYEQYF
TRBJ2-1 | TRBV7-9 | CASSPTGYNEQFF
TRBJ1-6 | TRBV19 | CASSMGTRAYNSPLHF
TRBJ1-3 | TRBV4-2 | CASSQEGRTSSGNTIYF
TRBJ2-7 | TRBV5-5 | CASSYEQDIYEQYF
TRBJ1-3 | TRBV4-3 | CASSQMVIHGNTIYF
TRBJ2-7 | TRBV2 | CASRGMGPHEQYF
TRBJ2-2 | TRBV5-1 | CASSGGTGSTGELFF
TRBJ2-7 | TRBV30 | CAWSQLSGSGYHEQYF
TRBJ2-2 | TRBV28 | CASKRTGELFF
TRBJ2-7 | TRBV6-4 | CASSVQLAGGYEQYF
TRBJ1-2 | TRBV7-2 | CASRPTGTTYGYTF
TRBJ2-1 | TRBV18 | CASSPPAGNEQFF
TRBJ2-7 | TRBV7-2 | CASSRGLAREQYF
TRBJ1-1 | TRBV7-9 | CASSLGQGDTEAFF
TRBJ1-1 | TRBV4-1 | CASSQWPPGNTEAFF
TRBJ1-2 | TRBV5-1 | CASRGQAHANYGYTF
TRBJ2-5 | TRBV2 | CASSLAGESLDQYF
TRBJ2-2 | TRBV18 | CASSGLAGDDTGELFF
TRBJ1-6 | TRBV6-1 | CASSETGTGRLNSPLHF
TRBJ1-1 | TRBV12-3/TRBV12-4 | CASSLGRHTEAFF
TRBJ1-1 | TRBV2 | CASSEMEAGAEAFF
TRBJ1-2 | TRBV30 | CAWSTTGGGNYGYTF
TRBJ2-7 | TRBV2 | CASGTSGYEQYF
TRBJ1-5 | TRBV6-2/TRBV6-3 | CASSSAGGVLRQPQHF
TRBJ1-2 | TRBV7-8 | CASSLVGAGSEGYTF